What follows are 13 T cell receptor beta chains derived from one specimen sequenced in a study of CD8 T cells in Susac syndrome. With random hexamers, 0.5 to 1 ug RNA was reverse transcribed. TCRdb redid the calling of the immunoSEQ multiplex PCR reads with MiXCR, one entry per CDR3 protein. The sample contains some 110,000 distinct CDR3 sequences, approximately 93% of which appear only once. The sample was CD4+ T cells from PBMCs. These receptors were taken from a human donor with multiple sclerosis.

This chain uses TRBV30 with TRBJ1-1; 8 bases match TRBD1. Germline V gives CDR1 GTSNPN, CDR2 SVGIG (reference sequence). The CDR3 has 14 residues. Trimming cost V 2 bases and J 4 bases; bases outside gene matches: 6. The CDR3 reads CAWSPWTGSTEAFF. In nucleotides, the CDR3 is TGTGCCTGGAGTCCTTGGACAGGGAGCACTGAAGCTTTCTTT.

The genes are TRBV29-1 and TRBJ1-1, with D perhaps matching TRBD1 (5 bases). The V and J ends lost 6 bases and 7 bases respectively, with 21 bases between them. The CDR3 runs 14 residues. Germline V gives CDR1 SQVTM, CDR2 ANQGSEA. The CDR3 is CSVSTPGTAIEAFF. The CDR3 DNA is TGCAGCGTCTCTACCCCCGGGACCGCCATTGAAGCTTTCTTT.

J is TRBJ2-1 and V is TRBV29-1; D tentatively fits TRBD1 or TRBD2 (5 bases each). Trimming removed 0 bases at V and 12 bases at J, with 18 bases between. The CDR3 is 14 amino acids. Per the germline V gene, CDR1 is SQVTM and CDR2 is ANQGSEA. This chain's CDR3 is CSVEDRGASVRQFF. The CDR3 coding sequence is TGCAGCGTTGAAGATCGAGGGGCCTCCGTTAGGCAGTTCTTC.

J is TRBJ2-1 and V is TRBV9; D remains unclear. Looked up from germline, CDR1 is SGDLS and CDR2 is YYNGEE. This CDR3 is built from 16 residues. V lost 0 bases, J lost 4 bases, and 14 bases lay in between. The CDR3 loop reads CASSVVGSQLYNEQFF. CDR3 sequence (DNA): TGTGCCAGCAGCGTAGTGGGGTCTCAGCTTTACAATGAGCAGTTCTTC.

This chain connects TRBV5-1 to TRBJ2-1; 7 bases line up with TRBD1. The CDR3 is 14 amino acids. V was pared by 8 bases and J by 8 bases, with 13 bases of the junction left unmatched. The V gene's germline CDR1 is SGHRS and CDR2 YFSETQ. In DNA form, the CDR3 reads TGCGCCAGTAACCGAGGGGGCGCTTTCGATGAGCAGTTCTTC. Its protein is CASNRGGAFDEQFF.

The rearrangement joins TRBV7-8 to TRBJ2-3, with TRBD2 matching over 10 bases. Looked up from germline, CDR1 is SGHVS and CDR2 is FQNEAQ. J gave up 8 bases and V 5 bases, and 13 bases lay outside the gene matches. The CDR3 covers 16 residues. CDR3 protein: CASSHWYSGGNATQYF. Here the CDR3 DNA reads TGTGCCAGCAGCCATTGGTATAGCGGGGGGAATGCTACGCAGTATTTT. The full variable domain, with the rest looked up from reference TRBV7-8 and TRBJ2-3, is GAGVSQSPRYKVAKRGQDVALRCDPISGHVSLFWYQQALGQGPEFLTYFQNEAQLDKSGLPSDRFFAERPEGSVSTLKIQRTQQEDSAVYLCASSHWYSGGNATQYFGPGTRLTVL.

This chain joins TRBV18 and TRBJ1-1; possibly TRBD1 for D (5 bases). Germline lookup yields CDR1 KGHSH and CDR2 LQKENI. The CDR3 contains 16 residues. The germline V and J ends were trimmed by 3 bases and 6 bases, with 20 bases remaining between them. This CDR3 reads CASSPLQSGRVAEAFF. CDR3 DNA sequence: TGTGCCAGCTCACCGCTCCAATCGGGGCGGGTCGCTGAAGCTTTCTTT.

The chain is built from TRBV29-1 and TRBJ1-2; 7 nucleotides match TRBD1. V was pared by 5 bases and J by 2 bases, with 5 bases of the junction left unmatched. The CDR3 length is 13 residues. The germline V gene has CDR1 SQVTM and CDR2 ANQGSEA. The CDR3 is CSVSTGSNYGYTF. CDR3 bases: TGCAGCGTTTCGACAGGGTCGAACTATGGCTACACCTTC.

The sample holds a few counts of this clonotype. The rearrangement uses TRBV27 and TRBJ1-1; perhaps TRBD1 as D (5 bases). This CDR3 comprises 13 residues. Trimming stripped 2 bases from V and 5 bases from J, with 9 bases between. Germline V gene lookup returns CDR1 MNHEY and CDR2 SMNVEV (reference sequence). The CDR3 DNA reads TGTGCCAGCAGTTTAGGGGCAGATACTGAAGCTTTCTTT. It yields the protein CASSLGADTEAFF.

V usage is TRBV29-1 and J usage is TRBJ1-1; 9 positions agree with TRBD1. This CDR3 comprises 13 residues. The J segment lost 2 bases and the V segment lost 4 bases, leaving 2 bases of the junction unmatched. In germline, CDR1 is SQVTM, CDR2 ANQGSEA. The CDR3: CSVGDRENTEAFF. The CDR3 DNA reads TGCAGCGTTGGGGACAGGGAAAACACTGAAGCTTTCTTT.

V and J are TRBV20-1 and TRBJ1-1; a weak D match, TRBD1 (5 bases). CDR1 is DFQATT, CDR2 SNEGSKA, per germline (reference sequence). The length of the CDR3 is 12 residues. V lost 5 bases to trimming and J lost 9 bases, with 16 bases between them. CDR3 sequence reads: CSADVWGGKAFF. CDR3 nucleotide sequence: TGCAGTGCTGATGTGTGGGGGGGAAAAGCTTTCTTT.

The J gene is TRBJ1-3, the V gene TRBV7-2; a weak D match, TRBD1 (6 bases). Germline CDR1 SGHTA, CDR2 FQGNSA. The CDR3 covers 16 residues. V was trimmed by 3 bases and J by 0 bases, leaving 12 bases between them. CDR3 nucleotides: TGTGCCAGCAGCTTTACACAGGGCCTCTCTGGAAACACCATATATTTT. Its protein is CASSFTQGLSGNTIYF.

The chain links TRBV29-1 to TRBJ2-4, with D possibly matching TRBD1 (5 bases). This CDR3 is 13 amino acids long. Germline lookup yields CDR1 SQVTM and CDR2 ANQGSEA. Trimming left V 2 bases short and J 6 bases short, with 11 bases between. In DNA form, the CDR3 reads TGCAGCGTTGAAAAGGGGCACGGAAACATTCAGTACTTC. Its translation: CSVEKGHGNIQYF.